The clone carrying this T cell receptor (beta chain) was seen a single time. This specimen comes from a study of blood T cell repertoires in COVID-19. The authors' processing: From reference gene primer amplification, estimates of nucleated cell counts were derived. The table came from immunoSEQ multiplex PCR; TCRdb's copy has only in-frame clones and leaves some out. V and J calls plus clone size are reproduced from that table; the DNA served to infer D and trimming. The data contain approximately 77,000 clones, roughly 80% of them singletons. V dropped 5 bases and J dropped 0; count of bases not matched to a gene: 7. Per germline, CDR1 SGHVS and CDR2 FQNEAQ. This CDR3 has 16 residues.

Specimen: peripheral blood. The sequence came from a woman aged 60-75 years with acute or convalescent COVID-19. The V gene is TRBV7-8, the J gene TRBJ2-1, with 7 bases identical to TRBD2. The CDR3 DNA reads TGTGCCAGCAGCCCGGGGGAGGGCACCTCCTACAATGAGCAGTTCTTC. It specifies CASSPGEGTSYNEQFF.